This TCR beta chain was identified during a study of T cells in Graves' hyperthyroidism and ophthalmopathy. General study findings and limits: Ophthalmopathy could be told apart from stable hyperthyroidism with a 13 V-J model.

On this clonotype itself: The antigen is not known.

Diagnosing involved the use of clinical symptoms, serum thyroxine and TRAb, thyroid ultrasound and orbital computed tomography. Amplification of TCR beta CDR3 regions used RNA as the template. First-round RT-PCR of the TCR CDR3 relied on the HTBI primer set. TCRdb analysed the multiplex PCR reads with MiXCR anew, one entry per CDR3 protein. Of 530,000 or so distinct CDR3 sequences in the sample, around a quarter were seen once. Germline CDR1 and CDR2: DFQATT and SNEGSKA (reference sequence). This CDR3 is 15 amino acids long. Trimming took 4 bases from V and 0 from J; bases not matched to a gene: 9. Sequenced input: blood. The sequence was collected from a woman in her thirties with Graves' ophthalmopathy. The chain employs TRBV20-1 and TRBJ2-7; 7 bases are shared with TRBD1. In DNA, the CDR3 is TGCAGTGCTATCCTAGGACAGGTGAACTCCTACGAGCAGTACTTC. It is translated as CSAILGQVNSYEQYF.